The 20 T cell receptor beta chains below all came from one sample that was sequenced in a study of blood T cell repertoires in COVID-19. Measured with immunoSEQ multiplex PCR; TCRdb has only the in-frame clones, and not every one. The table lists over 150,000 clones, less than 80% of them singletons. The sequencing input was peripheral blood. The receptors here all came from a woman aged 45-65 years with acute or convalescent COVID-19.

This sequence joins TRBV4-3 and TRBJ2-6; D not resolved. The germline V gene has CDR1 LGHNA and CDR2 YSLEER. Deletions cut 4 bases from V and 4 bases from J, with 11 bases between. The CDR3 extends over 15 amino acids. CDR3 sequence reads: CASSPKYSGANVLTF. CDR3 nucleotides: TGCGCCAGCAGCCCTAAGTACTCCGGGGCCAACGTCCTGACTTTC.

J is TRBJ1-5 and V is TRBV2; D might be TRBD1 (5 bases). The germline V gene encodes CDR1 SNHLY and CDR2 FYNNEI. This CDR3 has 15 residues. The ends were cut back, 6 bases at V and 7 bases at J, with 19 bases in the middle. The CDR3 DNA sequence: TGTGCCAGCAGAGGCGGGACTCTAGCCCCCCAGCCCCAGCATTTT. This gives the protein CASRGGTLAPQPQHF.

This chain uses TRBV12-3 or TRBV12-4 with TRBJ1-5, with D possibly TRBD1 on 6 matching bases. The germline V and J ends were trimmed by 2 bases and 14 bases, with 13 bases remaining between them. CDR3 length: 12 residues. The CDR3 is CASSLRNRAEHF. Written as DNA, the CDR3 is TGTGCCAGCAGTTTACGTAACAGGGCCGAGCATTTT.

This CDR3 reads CASSLTGKINQPQHF. In DNA form, the CDR3 reads TGTGCCAGCAGCCTTACAGGGAAGATAAACCAGCCCCAGCATTTT. The gene calls are TRBV7-2 and TRBJ1-5; tentative D call: TRBD1 (6 bases). Between the trimmed V and J ends, which lost 5 bases and 7 bases, there was a span of 18 bases. Germline assignment: CDR1 SGHTA and CDR2 FQGNSA. The length of the CDR3 is 15 residues.

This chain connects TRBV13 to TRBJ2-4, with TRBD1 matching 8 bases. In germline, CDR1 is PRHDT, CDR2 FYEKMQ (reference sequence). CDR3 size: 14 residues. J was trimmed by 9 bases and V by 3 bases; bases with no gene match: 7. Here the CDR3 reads CASSFDSGQGIQYF. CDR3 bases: TGTGCCAGCAGCTTCGACTCCGGACAGGGCATTCAGTACTTC.

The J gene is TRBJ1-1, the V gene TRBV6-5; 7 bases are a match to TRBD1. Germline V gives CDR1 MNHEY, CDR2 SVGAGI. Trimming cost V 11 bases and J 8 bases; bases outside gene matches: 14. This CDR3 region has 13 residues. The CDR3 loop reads CAGLRQGGREAFF. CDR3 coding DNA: TGTGCCGGCCTAAGACAGGGTGGACGAGAAGCTTTCTTT.

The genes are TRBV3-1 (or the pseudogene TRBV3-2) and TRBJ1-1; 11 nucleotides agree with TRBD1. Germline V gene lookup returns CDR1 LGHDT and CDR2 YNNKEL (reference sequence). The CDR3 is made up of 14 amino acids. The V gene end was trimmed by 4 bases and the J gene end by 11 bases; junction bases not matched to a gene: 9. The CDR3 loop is CASSLGTGGFVAFF. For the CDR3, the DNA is TGTGCCAGCAGCCTAGGGACAGGGGGATTCGTGGCTTTCTTT.

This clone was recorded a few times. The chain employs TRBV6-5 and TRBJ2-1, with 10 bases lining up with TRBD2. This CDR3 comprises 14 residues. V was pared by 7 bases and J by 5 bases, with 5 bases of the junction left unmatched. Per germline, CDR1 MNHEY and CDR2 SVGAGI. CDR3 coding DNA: TGTGCCAGCATCTGGACTAGCGGAAACAATGAGCAGTTCTTC. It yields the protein CASIWTSGNNEQFF.

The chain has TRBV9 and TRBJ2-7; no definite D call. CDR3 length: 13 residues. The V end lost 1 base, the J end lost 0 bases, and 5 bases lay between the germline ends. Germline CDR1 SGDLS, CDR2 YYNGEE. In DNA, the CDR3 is TGTGCCAGCAGCGTACTCAGCTCCTACGAGCAGTACTTC. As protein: CASSVLSSYEQYF.

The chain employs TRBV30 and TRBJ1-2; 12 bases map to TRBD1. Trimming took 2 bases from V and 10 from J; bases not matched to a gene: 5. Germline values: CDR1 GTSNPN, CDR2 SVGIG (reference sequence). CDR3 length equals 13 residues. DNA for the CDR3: TGTGCCTGGAGTCGGGACAGGGGGCTTGACTACACCTTC. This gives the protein CAWSRDRGLDYTF.

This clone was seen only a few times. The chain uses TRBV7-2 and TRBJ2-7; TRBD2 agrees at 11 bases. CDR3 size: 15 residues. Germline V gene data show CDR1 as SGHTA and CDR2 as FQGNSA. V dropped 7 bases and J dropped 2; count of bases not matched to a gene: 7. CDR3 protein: CASTSQGLAAYEQYF. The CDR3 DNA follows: TGTGCCAGCACTTCCCAGGGACTAGCGGCCTACGAGCAGTACTTC.

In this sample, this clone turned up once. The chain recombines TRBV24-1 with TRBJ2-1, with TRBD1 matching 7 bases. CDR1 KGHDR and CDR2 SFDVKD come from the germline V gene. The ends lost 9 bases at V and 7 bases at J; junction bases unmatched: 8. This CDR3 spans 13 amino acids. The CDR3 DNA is TGTGCCACCCTTGGACAGGTGGGGAATGAGCAGTTCTTC. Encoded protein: CATLGQVGNEQFF.

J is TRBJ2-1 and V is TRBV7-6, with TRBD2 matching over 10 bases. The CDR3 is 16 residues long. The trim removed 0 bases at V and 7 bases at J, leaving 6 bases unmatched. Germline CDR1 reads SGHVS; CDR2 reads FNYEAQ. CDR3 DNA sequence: TGTGCCAGCAGCTTAGCCCCTAGCGGGAGTACTAATGAGCAGTTCTTC. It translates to CASSLAPSGSTNEQFF.

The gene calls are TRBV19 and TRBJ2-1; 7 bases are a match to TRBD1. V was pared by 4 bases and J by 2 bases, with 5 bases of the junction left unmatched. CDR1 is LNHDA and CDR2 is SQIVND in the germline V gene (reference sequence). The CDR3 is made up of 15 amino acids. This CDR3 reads CASSTRQGPYNEQFF. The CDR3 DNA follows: TGTGCCAGTAGTACCCGACAGGGACCCTACAATGAGCAGTTCTTC.

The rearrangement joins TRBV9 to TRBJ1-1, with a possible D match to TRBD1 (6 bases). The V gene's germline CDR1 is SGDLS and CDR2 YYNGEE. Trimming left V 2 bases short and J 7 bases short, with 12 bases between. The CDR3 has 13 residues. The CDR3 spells CASSVGTTVEAFF. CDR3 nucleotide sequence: TGTGCCAGCAGCGTCGGGACAACCGTTGAAGCTTTCTTT.

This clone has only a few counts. CDR3 nucleotides: TGTGCCAGCACCTCCTCCGGGAAAAGCTCCTACGAGCAGTACTTC. Residues: CASTSSGKSSYEQYF. The J gene is TRBJ2-7, the V gene TRBV28, with D possibly being TRBD2 (5 bases). The CDR3 has 15 amino acids. Trimming took 7 bases from V and 0 from J, leaving 16 bases between them. In germline, CDR1 is MDHEN, CDR2 SYDVKM.

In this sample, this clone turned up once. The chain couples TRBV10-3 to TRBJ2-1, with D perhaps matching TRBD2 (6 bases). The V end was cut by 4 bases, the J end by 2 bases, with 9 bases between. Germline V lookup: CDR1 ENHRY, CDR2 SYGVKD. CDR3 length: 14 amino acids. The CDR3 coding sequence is TGTGCCATCAGTGCACTAGCCGCCTACAATGAGCAGTTCTTC. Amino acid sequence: CAISALAAYNEQFF.

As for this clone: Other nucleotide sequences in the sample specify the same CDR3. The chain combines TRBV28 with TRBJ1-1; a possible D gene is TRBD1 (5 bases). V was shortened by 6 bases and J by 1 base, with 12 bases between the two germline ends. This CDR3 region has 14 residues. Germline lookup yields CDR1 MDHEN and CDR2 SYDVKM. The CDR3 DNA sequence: TGTGCCAGCAGCCTCCTCAGGGAGAACACTGAAGCTTTCTTT. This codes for CASSLLRENTEAFF.

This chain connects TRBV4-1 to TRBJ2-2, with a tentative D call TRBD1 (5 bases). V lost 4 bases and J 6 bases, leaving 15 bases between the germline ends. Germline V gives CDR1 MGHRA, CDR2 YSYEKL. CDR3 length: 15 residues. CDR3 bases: TGCGCCAGCAGCCTAAGGGGTCAGGGCTCCGGGGAGCTGTTTTTT. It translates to CASSLRGQGSGELFF.

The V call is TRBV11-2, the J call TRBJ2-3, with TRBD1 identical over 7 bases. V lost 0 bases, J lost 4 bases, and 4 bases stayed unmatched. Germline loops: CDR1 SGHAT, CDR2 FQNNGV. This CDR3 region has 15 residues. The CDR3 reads CASSLETGTADTQYF. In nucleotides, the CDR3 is TGTGCCAGCAGCTTAGAGACAGGGACGGCAGATACGCAGTATTTT.